Following are 4 T cell receptor beta chains from one sample sequenced in a study of PD-1 blockade in classical Hodgkin lymphoma. Every patient relapsed after autologous stem cell transplantation, and brentuximab vedotin exposure varied. Produced via immunoSEQ multiplex PCR; TCRdb's table is partial and in-frame only. The repertoire includes 98,000 or so clones, roughly nine tenths of them detected once, and about 20% sits in the top ten. The sample was peripheral blood mononuclear cells (PBMCs), taken before the second cycle of nivolumab. The receptors here all came from a human donor with classical Hodgkin lymphoma.

The rearrangement joins TRBV6-5 to TRBJ2-7; 8 bases align to TRBD1. The CDR3 extends over 14 amino acids. CDR1 is MNHEY and CDR2 is SVGAGI in the germline V gene. The trim removed 9 bases at V and 4 bases at J, leaving 11 bases unmatched. The CDR3 protein is CASRSRQGWYEQYF. CDR3 sequence (DNA): TGTGCCAGTCGCTCCCGACAGGGGTGGTACGAGCAGTACTTC.

The chain links TRBV7-2 to TRBJ2-7, with TRBD1 matching 12 bases. The CDR3 contains 14 residues. After removal of 5 bases from V and 6 bases from J, the junction contained 5 bases not matched to a gene. In germline, CDR1 is SGHTA, CDR2 FQGNSA. The CDR3 DNA reads as TGTGCCAGCAGCCCCGGGACAGGGGGCTTCGAGCAGTACTTC. Encoded protein: CASSPGTGGFEQYF.

V gene TRBV6-5 combines with J gene TRBJ2-1; D could derive from TRBD1 or TRBD2 (5 bases each). The CDR3 runs to 15 residues. Germline V gene sequence: CDR1 MNHEY, CDR2 SVGAGI. The ends were cut back, 3 bases at V and 6 bases at J, with 15 bases in the middle. This chain's CDR3 is CASSYFQGETNEQFF. DNA for the CDR3: TGTGCCAGCAGTTATTTTCAGGGAGAGACCAATGAGCAGTTCTTC.

This clone turned up a few times. V gene TRBV30 combines with J gene TRBJ1-5; D ambiguous. The V and J ends lost 1 base and 1 base respectively, with 8 bases between them. The length of the CDR3 is 14 residues. Germline lookup yields CDR1 GTSNPN and CDR2 SVGIG (reference sequence). CDR3: CAWSGTLSNQPQHF. The DNA of the CDR3 is TGTGCCTGGAGTGGGACCCTGAGCAATCAGCCCCAGCATTTT.